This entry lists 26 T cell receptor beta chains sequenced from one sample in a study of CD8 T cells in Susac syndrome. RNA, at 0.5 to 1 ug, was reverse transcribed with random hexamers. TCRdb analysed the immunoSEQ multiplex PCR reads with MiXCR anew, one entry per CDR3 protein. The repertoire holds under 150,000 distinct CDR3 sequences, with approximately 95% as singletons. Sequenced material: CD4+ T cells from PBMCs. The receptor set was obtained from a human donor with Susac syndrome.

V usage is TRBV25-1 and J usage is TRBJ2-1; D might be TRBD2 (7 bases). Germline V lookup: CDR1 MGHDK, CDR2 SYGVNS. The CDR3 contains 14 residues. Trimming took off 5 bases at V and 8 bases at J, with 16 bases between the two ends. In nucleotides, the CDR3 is TGTGCCAGCAGTATCCGAGGGGGGGGCTATGAGCAGTTCTTC. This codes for CASSIRGGGYEQFF. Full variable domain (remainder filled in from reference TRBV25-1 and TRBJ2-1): EADIYQTPRYLVIGTGKKITLECSQTMGHDKMYWYQQDPGMELHLIHYSYGVNSTEKGDLSSESTVSRIRTEHFPLTLESARPSHTSQYLCASSIRGGGYEQFFGPGTRLTVL.

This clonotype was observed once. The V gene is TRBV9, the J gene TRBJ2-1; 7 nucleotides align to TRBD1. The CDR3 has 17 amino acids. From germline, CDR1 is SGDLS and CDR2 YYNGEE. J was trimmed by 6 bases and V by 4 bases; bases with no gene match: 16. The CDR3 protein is CASSTDHNRGLSNEQFF. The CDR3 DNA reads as TGTGCCAGCAGCACAGATCACAACAGGGGCCTAAGCAATGAGCAGTTCTTC.

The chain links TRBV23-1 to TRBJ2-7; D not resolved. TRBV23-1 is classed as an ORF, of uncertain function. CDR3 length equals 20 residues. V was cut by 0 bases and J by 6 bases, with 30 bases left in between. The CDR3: CASSQSPSKITSHNEFEQYF. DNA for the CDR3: TGCGCCAGCAGTCAATCTCCCAGCAAAATAACCTCCCATAATGAGTTCGAGCAGTACTTC.

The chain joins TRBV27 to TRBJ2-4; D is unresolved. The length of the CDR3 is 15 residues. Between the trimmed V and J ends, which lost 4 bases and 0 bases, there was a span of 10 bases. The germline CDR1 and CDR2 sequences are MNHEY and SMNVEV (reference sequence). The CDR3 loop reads CASSSSVLAKNIQYF. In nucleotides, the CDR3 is TGTGCCAGCAGTTCATCGGTCCTAGCCAAAAACATTCAGTACTTC.

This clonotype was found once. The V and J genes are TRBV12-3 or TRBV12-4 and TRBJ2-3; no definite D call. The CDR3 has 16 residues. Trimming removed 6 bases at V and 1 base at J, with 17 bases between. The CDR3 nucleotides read TGTGCCAGCAGCCCCCGGAAGGGCCACCGCACAGATACGCAGTATTTT. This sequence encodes CASSPRKGHRTDTQYF.

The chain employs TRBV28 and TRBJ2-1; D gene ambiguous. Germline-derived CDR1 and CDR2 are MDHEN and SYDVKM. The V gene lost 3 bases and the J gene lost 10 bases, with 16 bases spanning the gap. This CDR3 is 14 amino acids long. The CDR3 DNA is TGTGCCAGCAGTTTTTGGGTTTCTGTGAACGAGCAGTTCTTC. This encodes CASSFWVSVNEQFF.

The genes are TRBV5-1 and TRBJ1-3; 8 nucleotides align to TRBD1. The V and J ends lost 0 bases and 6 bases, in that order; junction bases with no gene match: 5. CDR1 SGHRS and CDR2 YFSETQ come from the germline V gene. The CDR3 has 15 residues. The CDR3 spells CASSLEGQGANTIYF. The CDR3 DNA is TGCGCCAGCAGCTTGGAAGGACAGGGAGCAAACACCATATATTTT.

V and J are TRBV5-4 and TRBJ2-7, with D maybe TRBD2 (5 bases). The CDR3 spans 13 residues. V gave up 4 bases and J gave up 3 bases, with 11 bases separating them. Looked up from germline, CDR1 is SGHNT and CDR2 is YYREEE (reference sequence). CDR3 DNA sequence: TGTGCCAGCAGCCCGGGATCTGACTACGAGCAGTACTTC. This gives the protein CASSPGSDYEQYF.

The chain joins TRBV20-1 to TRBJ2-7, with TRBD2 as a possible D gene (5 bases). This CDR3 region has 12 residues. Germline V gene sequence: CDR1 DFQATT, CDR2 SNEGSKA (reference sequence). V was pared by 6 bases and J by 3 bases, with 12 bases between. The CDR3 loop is CSAKRTRYEQYF. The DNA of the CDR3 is TGCAGTGCAAAGCGGACTCGCTACGAGCAGTACTTC.

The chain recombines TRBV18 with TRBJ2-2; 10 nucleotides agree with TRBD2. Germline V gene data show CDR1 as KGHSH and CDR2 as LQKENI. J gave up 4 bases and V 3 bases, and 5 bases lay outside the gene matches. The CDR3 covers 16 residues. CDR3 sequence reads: CASSPQGLAVTGELFF. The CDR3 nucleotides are TGTGCCAGCTCACCTCAAGGACTAGCGGTCACCGGGGAGCTGTTTTTT.

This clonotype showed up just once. The CDR3 bases are TGTGCCAGCAGCCTCAAGACTAGTTCAGATACGCAGTATTTT. It encodes CASSLKTSSDTQYF. The V call is TRBV2, the J call TRBJ2-3; D may be TRBD2 (6 bases). V shed 6 bases and J shed 4 bases, with 14 bases lying between them. The CDR3 sequence is 14 residues long. Germline V gives CDR1 SNHLY, CDR2 FYNNEI. The full variable domain, its missing parts supplied by reference TRBV2 and TRBJ2-3, is EPEVTQTPSHQVTQMGQEVILRCVPISNHLYFYWYRQILGQKVEFLVSFYNNEISEKSEIFDDQFSVERPDGSNFTLKIRSTKLEDSAMYFCASSLKTSSDTQYFGPGTRLTVL.

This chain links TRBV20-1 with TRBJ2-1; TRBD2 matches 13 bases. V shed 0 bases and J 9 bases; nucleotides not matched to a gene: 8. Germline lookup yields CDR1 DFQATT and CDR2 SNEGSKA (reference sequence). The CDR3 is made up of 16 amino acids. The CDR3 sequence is CSARDRRLAGGSEQFF. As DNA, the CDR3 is TGCAGTGCTAGAGATCGCCGACTAGCGGGGGGCTCTGAGCAGTTCTTC.

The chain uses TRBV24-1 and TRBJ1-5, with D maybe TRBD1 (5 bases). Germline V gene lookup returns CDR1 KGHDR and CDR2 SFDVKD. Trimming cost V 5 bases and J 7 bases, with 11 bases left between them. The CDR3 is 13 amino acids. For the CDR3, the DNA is TGTGCCACCAGTGGGGGGATGTCACAGCCCCAGCATTTT. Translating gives CATSGGMSQPQHF.

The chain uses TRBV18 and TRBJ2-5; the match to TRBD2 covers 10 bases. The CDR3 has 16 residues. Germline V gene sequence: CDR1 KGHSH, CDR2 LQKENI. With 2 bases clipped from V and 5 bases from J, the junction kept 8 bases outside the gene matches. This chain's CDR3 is CASSPGAGGPFETQYF. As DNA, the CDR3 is TGTGCCAGCTCACCAGGAGCGGGGGGGCCCTTCGAGACCCAGTACTTC.

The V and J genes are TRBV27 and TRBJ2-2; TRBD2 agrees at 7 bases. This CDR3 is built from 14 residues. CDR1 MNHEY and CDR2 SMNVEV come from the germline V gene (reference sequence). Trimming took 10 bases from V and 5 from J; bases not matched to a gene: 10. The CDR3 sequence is CATCPGGFTGELFF. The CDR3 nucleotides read TGTGCCACCTGTCCGGGGGGATTTACCGGGGAGCTGTTTTTT.

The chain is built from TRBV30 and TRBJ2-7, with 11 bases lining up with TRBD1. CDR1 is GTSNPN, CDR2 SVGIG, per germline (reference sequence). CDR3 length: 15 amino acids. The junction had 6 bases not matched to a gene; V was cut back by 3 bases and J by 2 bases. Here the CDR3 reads CAWSRRGQGAYEQYF. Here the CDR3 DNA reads TGTGCCTGGAGCCGGCGGGGACAGGGGGCCTACGAGCAGTACTTC.

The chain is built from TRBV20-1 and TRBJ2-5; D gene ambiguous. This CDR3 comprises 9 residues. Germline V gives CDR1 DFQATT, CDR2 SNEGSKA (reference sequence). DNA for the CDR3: TGCAGACCAGAAGAGACCCAGTACTTC. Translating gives CRPEETQYF.

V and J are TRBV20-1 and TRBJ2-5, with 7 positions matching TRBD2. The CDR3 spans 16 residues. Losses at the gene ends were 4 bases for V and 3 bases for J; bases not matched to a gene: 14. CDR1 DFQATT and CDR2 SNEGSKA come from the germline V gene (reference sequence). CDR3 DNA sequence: TGCAGTGCTAACAAGGGGAGACTAGCTTTAAAAGAGACCCAGTACTTC. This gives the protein CSANKGRLALKETQYF.

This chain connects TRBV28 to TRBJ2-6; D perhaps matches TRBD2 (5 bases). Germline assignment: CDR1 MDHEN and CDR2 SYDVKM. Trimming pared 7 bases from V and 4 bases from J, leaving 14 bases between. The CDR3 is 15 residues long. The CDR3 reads CASNPGVSGANVLTF. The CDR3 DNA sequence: TGTGCCAGCAACCCCGGGGTCTCCGGGGCCAACGTCCTGACTTTC.

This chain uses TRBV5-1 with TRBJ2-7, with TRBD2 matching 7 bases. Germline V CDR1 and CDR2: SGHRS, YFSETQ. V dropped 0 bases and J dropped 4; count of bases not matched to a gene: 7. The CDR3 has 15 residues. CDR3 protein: CASSLERGGAYEQYF. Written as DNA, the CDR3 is TGCGCCAGCAGCTTGGAGCGGGGCGGAGCTTACGAGCAGTACTTC. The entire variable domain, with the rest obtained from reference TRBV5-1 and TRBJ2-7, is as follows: KAGVTQTPRYLIKTRGQQVTLSCSPISGHRSVSWYQQTPGQGLQFLFEYFSETQRNKGNFPGRFSGRQFSNSRSEMNVSTLELGDSALYLCASSLERGGAYEQYFGPGTRLTVT.

CDR3 nucleotides: TGTGCCAGCAGTCCCACTAGCTTGGGGGGATTAGAGTACTTC. Protein: CASSPTSLGGLEYF. The chain couples TRBV27 to TRBJ2-4; D is perhaps TRBD2 (6 bases). CDR3 length: 14 residues. V was shortened by 5 bases and J by 14 bases, with 22 bases between the two germline ends. The germline V gene encodes CDR1 MNHEY and CDR2 SMNVEV (reference sequence).

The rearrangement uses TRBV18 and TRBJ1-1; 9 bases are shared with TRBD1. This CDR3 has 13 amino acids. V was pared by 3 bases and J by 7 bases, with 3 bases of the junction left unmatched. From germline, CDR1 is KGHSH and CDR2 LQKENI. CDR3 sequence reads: CASSPRTGDEAFF. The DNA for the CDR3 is TGTGCCAGCTCACCGCGGACAGGGGATGAAGCTTTCTTT.

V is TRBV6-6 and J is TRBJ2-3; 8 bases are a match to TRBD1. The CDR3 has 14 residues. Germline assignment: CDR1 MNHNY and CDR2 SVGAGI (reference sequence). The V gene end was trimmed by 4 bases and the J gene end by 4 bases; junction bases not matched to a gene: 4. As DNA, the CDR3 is TGTGCCAGCAGTTCCGGACAGGGCGCAGATACGCAGTATTTT. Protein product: CASSSGQGADTQYF.

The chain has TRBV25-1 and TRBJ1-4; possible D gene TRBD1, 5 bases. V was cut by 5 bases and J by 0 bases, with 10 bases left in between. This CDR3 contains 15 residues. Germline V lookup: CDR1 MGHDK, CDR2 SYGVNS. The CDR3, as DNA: TGTGCCAGCAGTCCCCAGGGCACAACTAATGAAAAACTGTTTTTT. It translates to CASSPQGTTNEKLFF.

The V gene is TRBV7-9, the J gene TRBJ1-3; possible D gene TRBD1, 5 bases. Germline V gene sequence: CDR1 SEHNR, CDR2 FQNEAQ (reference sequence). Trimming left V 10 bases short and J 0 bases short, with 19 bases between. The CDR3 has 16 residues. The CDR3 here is CATISGGTSSGNTIYF. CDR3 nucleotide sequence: TGTGCCACCATCTCAGGAGGGACTAGCTCTGGAAACACCATATATTTT.

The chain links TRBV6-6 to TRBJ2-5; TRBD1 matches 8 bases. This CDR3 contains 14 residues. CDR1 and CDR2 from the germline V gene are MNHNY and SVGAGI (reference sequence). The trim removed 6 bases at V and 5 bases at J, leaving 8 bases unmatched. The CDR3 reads CASSWTGRMETQYF. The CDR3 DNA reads TGTGCCAGCAGCTGGACAGGGAGAATGGAGACCCAGTACTTC.